This is a list of T cell receptor beta chains from one sample in a study of somatic mutations in cytotoxic T cells in rheumatoid arthritis. Using immunoSEQ multiplex PCR, the repertoire was profiled, and TCRdb retains in-frame clones only, with some absent. The table includes some 16,000 clones, approximately 82% detected once. Specimen: CD8+ T cells sorted from blood. The receptors originated from a woman between 45 and 65 years old with rheumatoid arthritis. The CDR3 runs from the conserved cysteine through the conserved F or W.

v_gene	j_gene	CDR3aa
TRBV5-4	TRBJ2-1	CASSYPGQGDEQFF
TRBV6-5	TRBJ2-7	CASSYGRDYEQYF
TRBV10-2	TRBJ2-3	CASSESGGADTQYF
TRBV6-5	NA	CASSYGSAHGTDEQYF
TRBV27	TRBJ1-1	CASSAGQENTEAFF
TRBV5-4	TRBJ2-1	CASSLAGPDNEQFF
TRBV6-5	TRBJ1-5	CASSPNPSQPQHF
TRBV4-2	TRBJ2-3	CASSQGLAGADTQYF
TRBV28	TRBJ1-1	CASSLSDETEAFF
TRBV5-1	TRBJ1-3	CASNQGTGSSGNTIYF
TRBV9	TRBJ2-3	CASSAGQVDTQYF
TRBV5-1	TRBJ1-4	CASSLQATNEKLFF
TRBV4-1	TRBJ2-7	CASSQVETSGYEQYF
TRBV7-2	TRBJ1-5	CASSLGQIGNQPQHF
TRBV6-5	TRBJ2-7	CASHTDGRSYEQYF
TRBV5-4	TRBJ2-5	CASSVLDRDGGETQYF
TRBV27	TRBJ2-1	CASAPGTINNEQFF
TRBV6-1	TRBJ2-3	CASSEALVAWGGLDTQYF
TRBV6-5	TRBJ1-1	CASSYGQGSTEAFF
TRBV14	TRBJ2-7	CASSQVGYEQYF
TRBV27	TRBJ1-1	CASSLGDLNTEAFF
TRBV4-1	TRBJ2-5	CASSRYEGETQYF
TRBV11-2	TRBJ2-7	CASSPYRGGTSGRYEQYF
TRBV5-6	TRBJ1-6	CASSFPPGSNSPLHF
TRBV5-6	TRBJ2-7	CASSLGGDFYEQYF
TRBV27	TRBJ2-1	CASSPGSSYNEQFF
TRBV5-4	TRBJ2-2	CASSFDGFPNTGELFF
TRBV7-6	TRBJ2-1	CASGAGGPYNEQFF
TRBV13	TRBJ1-2	CASSPRTYYGYTF
TRBV2	NA	CASSPFGGTSGESYEQYF
TRBV7-6	TRBJ2-3	CASSLVGVGDTQYF
TRBV28	TRBJ2-3	CASGPDRGLDTQYF
TRBV13	TRBJ1-3	CASSLGVSGNTIYF
TRBV5-4	TRBJ2-1	CASSLAGEFYNEQFF
TRBV4-3	TRBJ2-2	CASSQGGTGELFF
TRBV4-1	TRBJ1-4	CASSQLTEKLFF